The TCR beta chain described here comes from a study of CD8+ T cells in alopecia areata. Study-wide background: The investigators scored severity in treated patients by the percentage of affected scalp area.

A remark on this clone: The antigen is not known.

Notes on the study in general: Normal scalp showed lower clonality than lesional scalp, especially alopecia totalis/universalis.

Noted treatment: oral pan-JAK inhibitor, 5-10 mg twice daily. The CDR3 contains 15 residues. Trimming pared 4 bases from V and 2 bases from J, leaving 13 bases between. Germline assignment: CDR1 SNHLY and CDR2 FYNNEI. Reverse transcribed after extraction, RNA yielded cDNA as the sequencing template. This table comes from immunoSEQ multiplex PCR, and its TCRdb copy is limited to in-frame clones, with some not included. In the table there are about 210,000 clones, more than 45% of which are singletons. This sample comprised CD4+ T cells sorted from blood, obtained at week 4, from a patient treated with tofacitinib. The clonotype was recovered from a human donor with alopecia areata. The V call is TRBV2, the J call TRBJ2-3; D not certain. As DNA, the CDR3 is TGTGCCAGCAGTGTGCGGCAGGAGTACACAGATACGCAGTATTTT. Its protein product is CASSVRQEYTDTQYF. Full variable domain (outside the CDR3, taken from reference TRBV2 and TRBJ2-3): EPEVTQTPSHQVTQMGQEVILRCVPISNHLYFYWYRQILGQKVEFLVSFYNNEISEKSEIFDDQFSVERPDGSNFTLKIRSTKLEDSAMYFCASSVRQEYTDTQYFGPGTRLTVL.